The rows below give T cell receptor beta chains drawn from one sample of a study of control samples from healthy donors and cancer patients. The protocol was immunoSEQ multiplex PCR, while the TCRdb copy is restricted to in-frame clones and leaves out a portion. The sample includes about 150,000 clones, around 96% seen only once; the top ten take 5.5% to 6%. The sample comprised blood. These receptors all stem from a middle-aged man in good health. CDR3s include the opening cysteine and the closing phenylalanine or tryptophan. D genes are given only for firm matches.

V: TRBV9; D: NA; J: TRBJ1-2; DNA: TGTGCCAGCAGCACTCTGGGGGGCTACACCTTC; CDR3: CASSTLGGYTF
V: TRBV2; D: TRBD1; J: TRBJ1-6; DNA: TGTGCCAGCAGTGGGTCGCAGGGGGCGCGTTCACCCCTCCACTTT; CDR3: CASSGSQGARSPLHF
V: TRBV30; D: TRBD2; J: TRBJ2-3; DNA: TGTGCCTGGAGCGACCTAGCGGGGGGGAGAGATACGCAGTATTTT; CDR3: CAWSDLAGGRDTQYF
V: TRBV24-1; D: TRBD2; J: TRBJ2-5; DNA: TGTGCCACCAGTGATCTTCAGGGAGGGGAGACCCAGTACTTC; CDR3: CATSDLQGGETQYF
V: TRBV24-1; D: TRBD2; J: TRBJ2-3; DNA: TGTGCCACCAGTGATGGAGAAGACGGGACTAGCGCAGATACGCAGTATTTT; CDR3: CATSDGEDGTSADTQYF
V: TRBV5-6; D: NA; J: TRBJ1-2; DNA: TGTGCCAGCAATCGAAACCATCTGGGCTACACCTTC; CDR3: CASNRNHLGYTF
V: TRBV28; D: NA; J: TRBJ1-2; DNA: TGTGCCAGCAGTTCTCAGGGTTCCGGTAACTATGGCTACACCTTC; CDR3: CASSSQGSGNYGYTF
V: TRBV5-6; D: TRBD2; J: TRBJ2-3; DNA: TGTGCCAGCAGTCTTCGACTAGCGGGGGCTAGCACAGATACGCAGTATTTT; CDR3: CASSLRLAGASTDTQYF
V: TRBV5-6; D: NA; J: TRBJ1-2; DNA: TGTGCCAGCAGCTACCGGGGCGACGCTTACTATGGCTACACCTTC; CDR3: CASSYRGDAYYGYTF
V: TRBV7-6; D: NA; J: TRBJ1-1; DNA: TGTGCCAGCAGCTTAGAAGTTCTTACTGAAGCTTTCTTT; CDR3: CASSLEVLTEAFF
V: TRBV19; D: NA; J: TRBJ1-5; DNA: TGTGCCAGTCAGGACCCTGGCAATCAGCCCCAGCATTTT; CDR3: CASQDPGNQPQHF
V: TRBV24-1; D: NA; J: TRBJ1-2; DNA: TGTGCCACCAGTGATTCTGGACACCCAAACAGTGGCTACACCTTC; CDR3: CATSDSGHPNSGYTF